Listed here are 3 T cell receptor beta chains from one sample, sequenced in a study of T cell clonality in common variable immunodeficiency. Some clones are missing from TCRdb's copy, which holds only in-frame ones; the method was immunoSEQ multiplex PCR. The sample includes about 81,000 clones, none of them occurring once. The sequenced material came from peripheral blood mononuclear cells. All receptors come from a person between 18 and 75 years old in good health.

This clone has ten or more counts. The CDR3 end falls 3 residues outside the read, so it is completed with the germline J gene. The chain couples TRBV14 to TRBJ2-5, with 9 bases matching TRBD1. This CDR3 contains 16 residues. Germline V CDR1 and CDR2: SGHDN, FVKESK. V trimming: 0 bases; J trimming: 2 bases; junction bases outside the gene matches: 4. The CDR3 protein is CASSQEGDREQETQYF. The sequenced CDR3 bases are TGTGCCAGCAGCCAAGAGGGGGACAGGGAGCAAGAGACC.

This clone was counted many times. Read data end 3 residues before the CDR3 end; the end is taken from the germline J gene. The chain is built from TRBV20-1 and TRBJ1-5; weak D call: TRBD1 (5 bases). The CDR3 totals 13 residues. The germline gives CDR1 DFQATT, CDR2 SNEGSKA (reference sequence). Deletions cut 3 bases from V and 7 bases from J, with 13 bases between. The part of the CDR3 DNA that was read is TGCAGTGCTAGTAAGGGGCTCGGACAGCCC. Its protein product is CSASKGLGQP. The entire CDR3 reads CSASKGLGQPQHF.

This clone was seen many times. The CDR3 is cut off 3 residues early in the read; its end comes from the germline J gene. The V and J genes are TRBV30 and TRBJ2-7; 9 positions agree with TRBD1. The trim removed 0 bases at V and 5 bases at J, leaving 8 bases unmatched. The CDR3 is 15 amino acids. Germline CDR1 reads GTSNPN; CDR2 reads SVGIG (reference sequence). CDR3 protein: CAWSVGDRVRDEQYF. CDR3 DNA, as far as it was read: TGTGCCTGGAGTGTAGGGGACAGGGTTCGGGACGAG.